This TCR beta chain comes out of a study of blood T cell repertoires in COVID-19. Profiled with immunoSEQ multiplex PCR; TCRdb holds only in-frame clones, not every one. The sample holds over 200,000 clones, about nine tenths seen once. This CDR3 region has 17 residues. Looked up from germline, CDR1 is KGHSH and CDR2 is LQKENI. The J segment lost 2 bases and the V segment lost 4 bases, leaving 10 bases of the junction unmatched. This chain connects TRBV18 to TRBJ2-5; 10 nucleotides agree with TRBD1. The receptor was derived from a man aged 55 to 69 who had recovered from COVID-19. Sequencing input: peripheral blood. The CDR3 DNA is TGTGCCAGCTCACGCGGACAGGGGGTAGTCGGGCAAGAGACCCAGTACTTC. The encoded protein is CASSRGQGVVGQETQYF.